Shown below are 32 T cell receptor beta chains from a single sample sequenced in a study of T-cell memory formation after mild COVID-19. TCRdb reanalysed the 5' RACE reads using MiXCR and keeps one entry per CDR3 protein. The data contain over 400,000 distinct CDR3 sequences, about 25% of them singletons. The sample comprised PBMCs or a T cell subset sorted from them (not recorded which). The receptors were sampled from an adult woman who had mild COVID-19 (a few samples of this study predate the infection). Cell type and time point are not known.

This rearrangement joins TRBV4-2 to TRBJ1-1; 10 bases are a match to TRBD1. CDR1 and CDR2 (germline): LGHNA, YNFKEQ. The CDR3 length is 15 residues. J was trimmed by 0 bases and V by 3 bases; bases with no gene match: 1. This CDR3 is CASSQGQGLNTEAFF. CDR3 nucleotide sequence: TGTGCCAGCAGCCAGGGACAGGGGCTGAACACTGAAGCTTTCTTT.

Here the CDR3 DNA reads TGTGCCAGCAGCTTATCGCGGGACAGACGACCACACGAGCAGTACTTC. It codes for CASSLSRDRRPHEQYF. J is TRBJ2-7 and V is TRBV7-2; perhaps TRBD1 as D (7 bases). Germline CDR1 is SGHTA and CDR2 is FQGNSA. The germline V and J ends were trimmed by 2 bases and 5 bases, with 19 bases remaining between them. The CDR3 is 16 amino acids. Filled out from reference TRBV7-2 and TRBJ2-7, the complete variable domain reads GAGVSQSPSNKVTEKGKDVELRCDPISGHTALYWYRQSLGQGLEFLIYFQGNSAPDKSGLPSDRFSAERTGGSVSTLTIQRTQQEDSAVYLCASSLSRDRRPHEQYFGPGTRLTVT.

J is TRBJ1-1 and V is TRBV30; no clear D. Looked up from germline, CDR1 is GTSNPN and CDR2 is SVGIG (reference sequence). CDR3 length: 13 amino acids. Trimming stripped 2 bases from V and 2 bases from J, with 9 bases between. CDR3 region: CAWSSTANTEAFF. CDR3 nucleotides: TGTGCCTGGAGTAGTACTGCTAACACTGAAGCTTTCTTT.

This chain uses TRBV7-9 with TRBJ2-1; possibly TRBD2 for D (6 bases). The length of the CDR3 is 12 residues. V lost 3 bases and J 7 bases, leaving 7 bases between the germline ends. The V gene's germline CDR1 is SEHNR and CDR2 FQNEAQ (reference sequence). DNA of the CDR3: TGTGCCAGCAGCTTCGGGACTAATGAGCAGTTCTTC. Amino acid sequence: CASSFGTNEQFF.

This chain uses TRBV2 with TRBJ2-1, with D possibly being TRBD2 (5 bases). The CDR3 is 13 amino acids. Trimming cost V 6 bases and J 8 bases, with 14 bases left between them. Germline-derived CDR1 and CDR2 are SNHLY and FYNNEI. The CDR3 spells CASRDGGSDEQFF. The CDR3 coding sequence is TGTGCCAGCAGGGACGGAGGTTCCGATGAGCAGTTCTTC.

This clonotype was detected a few times. The CDR3 coding sequence is TGCAGTGCTAGCCCCCATAACGAGCAGTACTTC. Residues: CSASPHNEQYF. The chain has TRBV20-1 and TRBJ2-7; D remains ambiguous. The CDR3 has 11 residues. Germline assignment: CDR1 DFQATT and CDR2 SNEGSKA (reference sequence). V was cut by 3 bases and J by 5 bases, with 8 bases left in between.

The genes are TRBV27 and TRBJ2-7, with TRBD2 matching 11 bases. With V trimmed by 3 bases and J by 7 bases, 8 bases remained unmatched. CDR3 length: 15 amino acids. CDR1 and CDR2 from the germline V gene are MNHEY and SMNVEV (reference sequence). The CDR3: CASSLVLAGAREQYF. Here the CDR3 DNA reads TGTGCCAGCAGTTTGGTACTAGCGGGAGCTCGAGAGCAGTACTTC.

This clonotype was found a few times. The V gene is TRBV20-1, the J gene TRBJ2-7; TRBD2 might be the D (6 bases). The ends were cut back, 2 bases at V and 1 base at J, with 15 bases in the middle. Germline CDR1 is DFQATT and CDR2 is SNEGSKA (reference sequence). This CDR3 has 15 amino acids. This CDR3 is CSARPTGAGSYEQYF. The CDR3 nucleotides read TGCAGTGCTAGACCTACGGGAGCCGGATCCTACGAGCAGTACTTC.

This clonotype turned up a few times. The J gene is TRBJ2-1, the V gene TRBV7-9; possibly TRBD2 for D (5 bases). The CDR3 runs 16 residues. V lost 0 bases to trimming and J lost 2 bases, with 11 bases between them. CDR1 is SEHNR and CDR2 is FQNEAQ in the germline V gene (reference sequence). DNA for the CDR3: TGTGCCAGCAGCTTAGCAGGACTGACCCCCTACAATGAGCAGTTCTTC. It is translated as CASSLAGLTPYNEQFF. The variable domain in full, completed from reference TRBV7-9 and TRBJ2-1, reads DTGVSQNPRHKITKRGQNVTFRCDPISEHNRLYWYRQTLGQGPEFLTYFQNEAQLEKSRLLSDRFSAERPKGSFSTLEIQRTEQGDSAMYLCASSLAGLTPYNEQFFGPGTRLTVL.

CDR3 coding DNA: TGTGCCAGCAGACTGGCCCCAACGGGGGGCTACACCTTC. Its protein is CASRLAPTGGYTF. V is TRBV5-6 and J is TRBJ1-2; D gene ambiguous. Looked up from germline, CDR1 is SGHDT and CDR2 is YYEEEE. The length of the CDR3 is 13 residues. The germline V and J ends were trimmed by 5 bases and 8 bases, with 16 bases remaining between them.

In its sample, this clonotype was seen many times. The chain combines TRBV12-3 or TRBV12-4 with TRBJ1-1, with 10 bases that match TRBD1. The CDR3 runs 14 residues. The V segment lost 5 bases and the J segment 2 bases; nucleotides outside the gene matches: 2. The CDR3 is CASSRDRGNTEAFF. In DNA, the CDR3 is TGTGCCAGCAGTCGGGACAGGGGAAACACTGAAGCTTTCTTT.

The chain has TRBV5-4 and TRBJ1-2; tentative D call: TRBD1 (5 bases). The CDR3 runs to 14 residues. Per the germline V gene, CDR1 is SGHNT and CDR2 is YYREEE (reference sequence). Trimming took off 4 bases at V and 1 base at J, with 11 bases between the two ends. CDR3 nucleotide sequence: TGTGCCAGCAGCGGGGCCCTGCTTAACTATGGCTACACCTTC. Its translation: CASSGALLNYGYTF.

This clonotype was seen a few times. This chain joins TRBV2 and TRBJ1-2; 7 nucleotides line up with TRBD1. Germline lookup yields CDR1 SNHLY and CDR2 FYNNEI. J was trimmed by 4 bases and V by 7 bases; bases with no gene match: 6. The CDR3 runs to 13 residues. The chain's CDR3 is CASMATGIYGYTF. CDR3 DNA: TGTGCCAGCATGGCGACAGGGATCTATGGCTACACCTTC.

The CDR3 loop is CASGLPANTEAFF. The CDR3 DNA is TGTGCCAGCGGATTACCTGCGAACACTGAAGCTTTCTTT. V and J are TRBV19 and TRBJ1-1; D call uncertain. This CDR3 is 13 amino acids long. Trimming stripped 9 bases from V and 1 base from J, with 12 bases between. Germline CDR1 is LNHDA and CDR2 is SQIVND (reference sequence).

In this sample, this clonotype turned up many times. This sequence joins TRBV5-1 and TRBJ1-4; 7 nucleotides agree with TRBD1. The CDR3 is 16 residues long. Germline V CDR1 and CDR2: SGHRS, YFSETQ. With V trimmed by 3 bases and J by 0 bases, 5 bases remained unmatched. The CDR3 loop reads CASSSNRGPTNEKLFF. CDR3 in DNA: TGCGCCAGCAGCTCAAACAGGGGTCCAACTAATGAAAAACTGTTTTTT.

The V gene is TRBV12-3 or TRBV12-4, the J gene TRBJ1-1, with D possibly matching TRBD1 (5 bases). V was pared by 8 bases and J by 1 base, with 11 bases between. This CDR3 has 13 residues. The DNA for the CDR3 is TGTGCCAGCTATCCAACAGGGAACACTGAAGCTTTCTTT. Its protein is CASYPTGNTEAFF.

This clonotype was seen many times. The chain is built from TRBV5-1 and TRBJ2-5, with TRBD2 matching over 7 bases. V lost 1 base and J lost 5; bases outside the gene matches: 2. Germline values: CDR1 SGHRS, CDR2 YFSETQ. The CDR3 loop spans 13 amino acids. CDR3 sequence (DNA): TGCGCCAGCAGCTTGCGCGGGAGTGAGACCCAGTACTTC. Translated: CASSLRGSETQYF.

The chain links TRBV4-2 to TRBJ2-5; TRBD2 matches at 7 bases. Trimming removed 0 bases from V and 5 bases from J; junction bases left unmatched: 12. The CDR3 covers 17 residues. Looked up from germline, CDR1 is LGHNA and CDR2 is YNFKEQ. The CDR3 nucleotides read TGTGCCAGCAGCCAAGATTGGGCGCCTAGCGGTTCGGAGACCCAGTACTTC. Its protein is CASSQDWAPSGSETQYF.

The V call is TRBV12-3 or TRBV12-4, the J call TRBJ1-1, with D possibly matching TRBD1 (6 bases). V lost 4 bases and J lost 4, with 16 bases in between. This CDR3 is 15 amino acids long. The CDR3 loop reads CASSSYYRDRTEAFF. The CDR3 nucleotides read TGTGCCAGCAGTTCATACTACAGGGATCGCACTGAAGCTTTCTTT.

The rearrangement joins TRBV12-3 or TRBV12-4 to TRBJ2-7; 8 nucleotides agree with TRBD2. Losses at the gene ends were 3 bases for V and 3 bases for J; bases not matched to a gene: 7. CDR3 length equals 15 residues. In DNA, the CDR3 is TGTGCCAGCAGTTTCGGGCGACTAGCGAACTACGAGCAGTACTTC. Its protein is CASSFGRLANYEQYF.

V is TRBV24-1 and J is TRBJ2-3; 9 nucleotides align to TRBD2. V lost 4 bases to trimming and J lost 7 bases; unmatched junction nucleotides: 8. This CDR3 has 15 residues. The germline V gene encodes CDR1 KGHDR and CDR2 SFDVKD. The CDR3 region has the DNA TGTGCCACCAGTGAATTAGCGGGAGAAGGGAATACGCAGTATTTT. It translates to CATSELAGEGNTQYF.

This chain links TRBV6-5 with TRBJ2-7; 10 nucleotides align to TRBD2. The CDR3 sequence is 16 residues long. Germline V gene data show CDR1 as MNHEY and CDR2 as SVGAGI. J lost 2 bases, V lost 0 bases, and 4 bases had no gene match. The CDR3 DNA reads TGTGCCAGCAGTTACTCTCTAGCGGGGGTCACCTACGAGCAGTACTTC. Its translation is CASSYSLAGVTYEQYF.

This clonotype was seen a few times. The J gene is TRBJ1-2, the V gene TRBV4-3; D not certain. V lost 0 bases, J lost 3 bases, and 8 bases lay in between. The CDR3 is 14 amino acids. Per the germline V gene, CDR1 is LGHNA and CDR2 is YSLEER. CDR3 in amino acids: CASSQEGRHYGYTF. The CDR3 coding sequence is TGCGCCAGCAGCCAAGAAGGCAGGCACTATGGCTACACCTTC.

V and J are TRBV7-6 and TRBJ2-1, with a weak D call TRBD2 (6 bases). Looked up from germline, CDR1 is SGHVS and CDR2 is FNYEAQ. Trimming stripped 0 bases from V and 3 bases from J, with 15 bases between. The CDR3 is made up of 17 amino acids. The CDR3 sequence is CASSLASQRSGYNEQFF. The CDR3, as DNA: TGTGCCAGCAGCTTAGCCAGCCAACGTAGCGGCTACAATGAGCAGTTCTTC.

V is TRBV6-2 or TRBV6-3 and J is TRBJ2-1; a possible D gene is TRBD2 (5 bases). This CDR3 has 15 residues. Trimming removed 8 bases from V and 6 bases from J, with 20 bases in between. Germline lookup yields CDR1 MNHEY and CDR2 SVGEGT. This CDR3 reads CASLSGYSLLNEQFF. The CDR3 coding sequence is TGTGCCAGCCTTTCGGGGTACTCTTTACTCAATGAGCAGTTCTTC.

This clonotype has a handful of counts. The rearrangement links TRBV14 to TRBJ2-5; TRBD2 aligns across 7 bases. V was pared by 0 bases and J by 4 bases, with 11 bases of the junction left unmatched. Germline CDR1 reads SGHDN; CDR2 reads FVKESK. This CDR3 contains 17 residues. CDR3 bases: TGTGCCAGCAGCCAAGAAGGGCGGGCTAGCGGCACAGAGACCCAGTACTTC. Protein: CASSQEGRASGTETQYF.

The chain couples TRBV20-1 to TRBJ2-7; TRBD2 matches 12 bases. Losses at the gene ends were 8 bases for V and 0 bases for J; bases not matched to a gene: 8. The V gene's germline CDR1 is DFQATT and CDR2 SNEGSKA (reference sequence). CDR3 length equals 15 residues. CDR3 nucleotide sequence: TGCAGTACCAGACTAGCGGGGGCGAGCTCCTACGAGCAGTACTTC. Translation: CSTRLAGASSYEQYF.

This clonotype was seen a handful of times. The chain is built from TRBV24-1 and TRBJ2-1, with a possible D match to TRBD2 (6 bases). The CDR3 is 15 residues long. Trimming took 4 bases from V and 6 from J, leaving 15 bases between them. The germline V gene has CDR1 KGHDR and CDR2 SFDVKD. Here the CDR3 DNA reads TGTGCCACCAGTGAACCGGCACTGGGACTCAATGAGCAGTTCTTC. Translation: CATSEPALGLNEQFF.

The chain carries TRBV4-1 and TRBJ2-1; 8 positions match TRBD2. V shed 6 bases, J shed 6 bases, and the junction held 10 bases outside the gene matches. This CDR3 is built from 15 residues. Germline V gives CDR1 MGHRA, CDR2 YSYEKL. CDR3 nucleotides: TGCGCCAGCAGGGTAATTACGGGGGGGCCCAATGAGCAGTTCTTC. This translates into CASRVITGGPNEQFF.

This clonotype was seen only a few times. The chain couples TRBV12-3 or TRBV12-4 to TRBJ2-5, with D possibly matching TRBD2 (7 bases). V lost 3 bases to trimming and J lost 6 bases, with 11 bases between them. The CDR3 covers 13 residues. CDR3: CASSFKGGKTQYF. The CDR3 coding sequence is TGTGCCAGCAGTTTTAAGGGGGGGAAGACCCAGTACTTC.

The table lists this clonotype with a few counts. The rearrangement joins TRBV27 to TRBJ1-1; the D is unclear. The germline V gene has CDR1 MNHEY and CDR2 SMNVEV (reference sequence). The CDR3 is 13 amino acids. Trimming removed 6 bases at V and 8 bases at J, with 16 bases between. CDR3 sequence: CASRANGGLEAFF. The CDR3 DNA reads TGTGCCAGCAGGGCGAACGGAGGGCTAGAAGCTTTCTTT.

This clonotype was detected a few times. V gene TRBV7-2 combines with J gene TRBJ2-7; 7 positions match TRBD2. The CDR3 spans 14 residues. The V segment lost 4 bases and the J segment 2 bases; nucleotides outside the gene matches: 5. Germline V gene sequence: CDR1 SGHTA, CDR2 FQGNSA. The CDR3 region has the DNA TGTGCCAGCAGCTCCGTAAGCGGGACCTACGAGCAGTACTTC. Amino acids: CASSSVSGTYEQYF.